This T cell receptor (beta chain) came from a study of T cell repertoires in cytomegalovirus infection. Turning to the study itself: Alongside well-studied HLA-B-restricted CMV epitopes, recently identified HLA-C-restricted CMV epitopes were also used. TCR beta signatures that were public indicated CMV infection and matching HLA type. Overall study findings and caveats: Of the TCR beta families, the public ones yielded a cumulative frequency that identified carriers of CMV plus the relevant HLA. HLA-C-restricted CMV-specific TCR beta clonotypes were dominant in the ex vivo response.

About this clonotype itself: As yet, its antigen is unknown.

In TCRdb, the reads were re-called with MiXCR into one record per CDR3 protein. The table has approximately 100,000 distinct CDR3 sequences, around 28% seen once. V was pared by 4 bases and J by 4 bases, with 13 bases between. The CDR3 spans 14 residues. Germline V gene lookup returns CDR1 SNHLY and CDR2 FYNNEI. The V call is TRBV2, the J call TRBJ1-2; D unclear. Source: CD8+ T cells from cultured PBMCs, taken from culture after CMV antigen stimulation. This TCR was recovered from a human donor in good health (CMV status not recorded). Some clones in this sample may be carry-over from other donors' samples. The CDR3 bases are TGTGCCAGCAGTGGAGGGCAGGACCTCTATGGCTACACCTTC. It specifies CASSGGQDLYGYTF. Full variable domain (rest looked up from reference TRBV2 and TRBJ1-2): EPEVTQTPSHQVTQMGQEVILRCVPISNHLYFYWYRQILGQKVEFLVSFYNNEISEKSEIFDDQFSVERPDGSNFTLKIRSTKLEDSAMYFCASSGGQDLYGYTFGSGTRLTVV.